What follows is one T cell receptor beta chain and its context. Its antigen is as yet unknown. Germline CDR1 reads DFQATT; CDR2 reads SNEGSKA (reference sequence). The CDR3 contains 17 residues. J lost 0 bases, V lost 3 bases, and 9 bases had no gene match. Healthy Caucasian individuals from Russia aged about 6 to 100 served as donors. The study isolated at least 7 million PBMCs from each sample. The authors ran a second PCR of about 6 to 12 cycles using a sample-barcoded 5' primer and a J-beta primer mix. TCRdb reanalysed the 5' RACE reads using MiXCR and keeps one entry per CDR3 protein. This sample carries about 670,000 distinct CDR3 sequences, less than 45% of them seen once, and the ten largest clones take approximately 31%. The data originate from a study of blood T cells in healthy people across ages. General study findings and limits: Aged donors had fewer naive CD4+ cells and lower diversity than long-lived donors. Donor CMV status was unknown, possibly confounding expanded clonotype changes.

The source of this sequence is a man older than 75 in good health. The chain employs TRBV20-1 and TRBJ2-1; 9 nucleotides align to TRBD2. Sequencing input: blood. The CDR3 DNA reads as TGCAGTGCTAGGAAAGCGAGCGGGGGGAGCTCCTACAATGAGCAGTTCTTC. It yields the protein CSARKASGGSSYNEQFF.